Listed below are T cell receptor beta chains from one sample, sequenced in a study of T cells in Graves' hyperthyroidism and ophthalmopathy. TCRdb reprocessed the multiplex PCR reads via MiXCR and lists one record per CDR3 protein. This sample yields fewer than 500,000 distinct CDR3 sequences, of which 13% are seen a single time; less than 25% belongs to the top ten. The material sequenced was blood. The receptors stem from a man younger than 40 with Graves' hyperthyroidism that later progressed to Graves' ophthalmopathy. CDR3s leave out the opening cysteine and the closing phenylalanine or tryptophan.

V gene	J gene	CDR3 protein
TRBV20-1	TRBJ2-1	SAIREYNEQF
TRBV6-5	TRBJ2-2	ASSYSGSIAGVGELF
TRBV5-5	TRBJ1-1	ASSSHVPEGNTEAF
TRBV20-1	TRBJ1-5	SARDRVFNQPQH
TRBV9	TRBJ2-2	ASSPPGGRTGELF
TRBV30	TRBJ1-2	AWSVAGGNGYT
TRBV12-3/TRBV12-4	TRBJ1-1	ASSPDSSEAF
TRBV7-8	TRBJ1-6	ASSLEDRRGSPLH
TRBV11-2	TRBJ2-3	ASSPPSGGPRDTQY
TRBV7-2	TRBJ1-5	ASSRDSFPNQPQH
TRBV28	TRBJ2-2	ASRRLADTGELF
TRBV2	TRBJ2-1	ASSPESSEQF
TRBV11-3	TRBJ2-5	ASSAGVASGRQETQY
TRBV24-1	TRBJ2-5	ATSDYGGAGETQY
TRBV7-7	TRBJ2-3	ASSPRAGDTQY
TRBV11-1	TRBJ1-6	ASTLTVGGNSPLH
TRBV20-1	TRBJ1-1	SVGQGAMNTEAF
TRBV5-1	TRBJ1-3	ASSPGFGNTIY
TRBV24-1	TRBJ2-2	ATSDGTGITGELF
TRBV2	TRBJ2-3	ASSGFLGIDTQY
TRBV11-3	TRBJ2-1	ASSPYYGGSSYNEQF
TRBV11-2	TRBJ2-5	ASSTVQETQY
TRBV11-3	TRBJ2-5	ASSSPGIQETQY
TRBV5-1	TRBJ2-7	ASSFTGGSNSYEQY
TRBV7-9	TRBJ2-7	ASSFRSGTGTPYEQY
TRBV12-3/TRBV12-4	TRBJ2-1	ASRTPDRGQEQF
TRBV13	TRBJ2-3	ASSLHRVSTDTQY
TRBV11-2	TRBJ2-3	ASSLVRVRDTQY
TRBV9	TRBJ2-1	ASSPGGGKYEQF
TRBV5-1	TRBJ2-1	ASSSLTSGGYNEQF
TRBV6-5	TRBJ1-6	ASSYESSYNSPLH
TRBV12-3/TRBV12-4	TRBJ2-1	ASRETGSYNEQF
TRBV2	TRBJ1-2	ASSESDYGYT
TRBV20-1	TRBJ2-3	SAPRGGSTDTQY
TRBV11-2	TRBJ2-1	ASSPSSEQF
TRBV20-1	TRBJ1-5	SAKTQDRRDSNQPQH
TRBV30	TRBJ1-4	AWSPKQGNNEKLF
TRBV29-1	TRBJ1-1	SVRQNMNTEAF
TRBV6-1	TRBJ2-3	ASSPPTFSSTDTQY
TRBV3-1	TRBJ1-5	ASSLTRGFQPQH
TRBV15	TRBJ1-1	ATSRQGWTEAF
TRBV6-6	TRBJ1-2	ASSYYRDTEYGYT
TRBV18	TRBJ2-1	ASSPPTSGGNNEQF
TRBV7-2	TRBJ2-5	ASSLVPGAGTQY
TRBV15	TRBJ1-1	ATSRDPRDPNTEAF
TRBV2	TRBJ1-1	ASRLRYNTEAF
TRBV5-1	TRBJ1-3	ASSLYPRTSGNTIY
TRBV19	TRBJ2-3	ATGTSGSTDTQY
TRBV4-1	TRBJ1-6	ASSHPEPPPGPLH
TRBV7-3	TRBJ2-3	ASSYQGIGADTQY
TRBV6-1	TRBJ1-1	ASSYRRQLNTEAF
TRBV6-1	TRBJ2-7	ASSGQTSGGFSYEQY
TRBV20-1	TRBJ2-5	SARGRVRDRGLRGETQY
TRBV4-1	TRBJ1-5	ASSQVGQGQPQH
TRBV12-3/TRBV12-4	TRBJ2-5	ASSSGTSGGETQY